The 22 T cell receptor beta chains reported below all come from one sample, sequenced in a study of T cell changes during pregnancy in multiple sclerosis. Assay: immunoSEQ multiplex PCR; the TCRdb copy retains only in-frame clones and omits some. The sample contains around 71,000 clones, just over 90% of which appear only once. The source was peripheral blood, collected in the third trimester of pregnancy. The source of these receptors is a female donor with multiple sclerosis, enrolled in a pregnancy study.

The CDR3, as DNA: TGTGCCAGCAGCGCGGACACAGGGGTCCTTACCTACGAGCAGTACTTC. It encodes CASSADTGVLTYEQYF. The chain links TRBV5-6 to TRBJ2-7, with 7 bases aligning to TRBD1. The CDR3 is made up of 16 amino acids. The germline V gene encodes CDR1 SGHDT and CDR2 YYEEEE. V shed 4 bases, J shed 2 bases, and the junction held 12 bases outside the gene matches.

The DNA for the CDR3 is TGTGCCAGCAGTTTCGTAGCGAACACCGGGGAGCTGTTTTTT. Amino acids: CASSFVANTGELFF. The chain couples TRBV27 to TRBJ2-2; D gene unclear. The CDR3 runs 14 residues. V lost 3 bases and J lost 0, with 5 bases in between. Germline V lookup: CDR1 MNHEY, CDR2 SMNVEV (reference sequence).

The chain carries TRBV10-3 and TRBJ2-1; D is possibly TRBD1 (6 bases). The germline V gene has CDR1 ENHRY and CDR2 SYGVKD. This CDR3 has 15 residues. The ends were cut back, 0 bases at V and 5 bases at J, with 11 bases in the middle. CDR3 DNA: TGTGCCATCAGTGAGTCTACAGGGAGTAACAATGAGCAGTTCTTC. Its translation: CAISESTGSNNEQFF.

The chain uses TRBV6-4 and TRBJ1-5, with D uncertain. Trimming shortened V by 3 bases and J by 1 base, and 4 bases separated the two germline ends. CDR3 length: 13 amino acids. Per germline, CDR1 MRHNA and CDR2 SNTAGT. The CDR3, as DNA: TGTGCCAGCAGTGAGGGCAGCAATCAGCCCCAGCATTTT. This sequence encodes CASSEGSNQPQHF.

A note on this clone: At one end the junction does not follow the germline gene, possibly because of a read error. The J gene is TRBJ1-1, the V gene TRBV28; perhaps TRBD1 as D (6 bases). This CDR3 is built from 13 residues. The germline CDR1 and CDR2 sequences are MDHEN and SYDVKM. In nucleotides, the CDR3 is TGTGCCAGCAGTTCCGTAGGGGACACTAAAGCTTTCTTT. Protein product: CASSSVGDTKAFF.

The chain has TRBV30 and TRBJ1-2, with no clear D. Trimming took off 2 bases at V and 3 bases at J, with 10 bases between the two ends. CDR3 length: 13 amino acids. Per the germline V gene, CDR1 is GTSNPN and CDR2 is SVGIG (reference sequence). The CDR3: CAWSHDTYYGYTF. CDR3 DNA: TGTGCCTGGAGTCACGACACCTACTATGGCTACACCTTC.

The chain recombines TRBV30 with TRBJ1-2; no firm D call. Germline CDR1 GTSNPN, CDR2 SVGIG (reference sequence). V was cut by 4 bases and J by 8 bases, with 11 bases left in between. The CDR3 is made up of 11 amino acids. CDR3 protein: CAWIHTGGYTF. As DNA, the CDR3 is TGTGCCTGGATTCATACGGGGGGCTACACCTTC.

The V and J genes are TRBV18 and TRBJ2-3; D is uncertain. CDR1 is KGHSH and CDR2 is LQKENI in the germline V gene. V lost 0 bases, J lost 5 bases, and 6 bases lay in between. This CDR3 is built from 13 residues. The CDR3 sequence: CASSPPPGDTQYF. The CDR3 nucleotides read TGTGCCAGCTCACCACCCCCGGGAGATACGCAGTATTTT.

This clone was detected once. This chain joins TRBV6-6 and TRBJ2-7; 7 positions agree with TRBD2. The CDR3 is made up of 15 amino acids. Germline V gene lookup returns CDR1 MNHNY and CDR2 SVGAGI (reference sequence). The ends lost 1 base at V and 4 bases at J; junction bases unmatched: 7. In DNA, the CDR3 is TGTGCCAGCAGTTACTTGGGAGGGCCCCCTTACGAGCAGTACTTC. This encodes CASSYLGGPPYEQYF.

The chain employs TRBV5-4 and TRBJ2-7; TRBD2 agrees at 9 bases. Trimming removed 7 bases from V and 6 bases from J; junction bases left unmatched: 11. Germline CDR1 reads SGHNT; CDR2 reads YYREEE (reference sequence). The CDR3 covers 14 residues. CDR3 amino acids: CASGSAGGPSEQYF. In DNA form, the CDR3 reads TGTGCCAGCGGGTCGGCGGGAGGGCCGAGCGAGCAGTACTTC. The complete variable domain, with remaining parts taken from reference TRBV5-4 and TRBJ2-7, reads ETGVTQSPTHLIKTRGQQVTLRCSSQSGHNTVSWYQQALGQGPQFIFQYYREEENGRGNFPPRFSGLQFPNYSSELNVNALELDDSALYLCASGSAGGPSEQYFGPGTRLTVT.

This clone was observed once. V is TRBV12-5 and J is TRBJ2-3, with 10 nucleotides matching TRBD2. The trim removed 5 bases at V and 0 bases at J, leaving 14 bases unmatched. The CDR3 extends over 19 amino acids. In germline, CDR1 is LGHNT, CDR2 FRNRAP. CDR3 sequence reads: CASGPPRGLAGGSTDTQYF. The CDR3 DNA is TGTGCTAGTGGTCCCCCACGCGGGTTAGCGGGAGGTAGCACAGATACGCAGTATTTT. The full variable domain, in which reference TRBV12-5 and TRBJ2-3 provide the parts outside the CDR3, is DARVTQTPRHKVTEMGQEVTMRCQPILGHNTVFWYRQTMMQGLELLAYFRNRAPLDDSGMPKDRFSAEMPDATLATLKIQPSEPRDSAVYFCASGPPRGLAGGSTDTQYFGPGTRLTVL.

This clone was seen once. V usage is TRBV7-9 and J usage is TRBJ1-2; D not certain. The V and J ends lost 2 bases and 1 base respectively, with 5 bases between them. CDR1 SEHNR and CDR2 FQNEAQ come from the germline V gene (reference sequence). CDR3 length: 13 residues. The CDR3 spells CASSLPDNYGYTF. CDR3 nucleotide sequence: TGTGCCAGCAGCTTACCAGATAACTATGGCTACACCTTC.

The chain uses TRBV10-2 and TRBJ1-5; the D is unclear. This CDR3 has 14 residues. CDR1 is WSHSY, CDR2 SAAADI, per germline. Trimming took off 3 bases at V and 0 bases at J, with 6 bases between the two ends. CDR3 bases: TGCGCCAGCAGTGATTTGTATAGCAATCAGCCCCAGCATTTT. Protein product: CASSDLYSNQPQHF.

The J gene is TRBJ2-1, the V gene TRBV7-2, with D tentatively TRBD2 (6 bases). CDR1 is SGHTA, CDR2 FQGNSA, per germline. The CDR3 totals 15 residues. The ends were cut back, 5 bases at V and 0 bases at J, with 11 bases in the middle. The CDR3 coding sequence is TGTGCCAGCAGCGCTGGCGGGATCTCCTACAATGAGCAGTTCTTC. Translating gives CASSAGGISYNEQFF.

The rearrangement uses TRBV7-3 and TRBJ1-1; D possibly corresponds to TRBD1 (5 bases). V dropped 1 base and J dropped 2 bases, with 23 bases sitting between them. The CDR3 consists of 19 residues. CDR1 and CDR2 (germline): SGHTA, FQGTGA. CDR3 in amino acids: CASSLKVFDLTDTNTEAFF. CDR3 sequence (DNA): TGTGCCAGCAGCTTAAAGGTCTTTGACCTCACGGACACAAACACTGAAGCTTTCTTT. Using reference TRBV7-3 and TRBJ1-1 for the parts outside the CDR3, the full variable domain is GAGVSQTPSNKVTEKGKYVELRCDPISGHTALYWYRQSLGQGPEFLIYFQGTGAADDSGLPNDRFFAVRPEGSVSTLKIQRTERGDSAVYLCASSLKVFDLTDTNTEAFFGQGTRLTVV.

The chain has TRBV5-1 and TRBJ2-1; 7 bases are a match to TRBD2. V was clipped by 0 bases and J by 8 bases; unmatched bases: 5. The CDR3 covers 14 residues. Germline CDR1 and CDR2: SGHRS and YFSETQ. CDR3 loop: CASSLESGRDEQFF. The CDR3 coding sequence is TGCGCCAGCAGCTTGGAATCAGGGAGGGATGAGCAGTTCTTC.

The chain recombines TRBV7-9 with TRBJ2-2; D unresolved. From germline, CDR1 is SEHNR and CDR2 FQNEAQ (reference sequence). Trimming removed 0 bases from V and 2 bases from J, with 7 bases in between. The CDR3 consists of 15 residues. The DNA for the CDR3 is TGTGCCAGCAGCTTAGCGCGTGTAAACACCGGGGAGCTGTTTTTT. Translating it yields CASSLARVNTGELFF. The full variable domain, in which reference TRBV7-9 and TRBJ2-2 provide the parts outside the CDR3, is DTGVSQNPRHKITKRGQNVTFRCDPISEHNRLYWYRQTLGQGPEFLTYFQNEAQLEKSRLLSDRFSAERPKGSFSTLEIQRTEQGDSAMYLCASSLARVNTGELFFGEGSRLTVL.

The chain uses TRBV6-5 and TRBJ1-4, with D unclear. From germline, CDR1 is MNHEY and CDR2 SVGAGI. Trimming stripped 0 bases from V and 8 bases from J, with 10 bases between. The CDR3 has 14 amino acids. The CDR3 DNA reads TGTGCCAGCAGTTACTCGGGGAGACCCGAAAAACTGTTTTTT. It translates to CASSYSGRPEKLFF.

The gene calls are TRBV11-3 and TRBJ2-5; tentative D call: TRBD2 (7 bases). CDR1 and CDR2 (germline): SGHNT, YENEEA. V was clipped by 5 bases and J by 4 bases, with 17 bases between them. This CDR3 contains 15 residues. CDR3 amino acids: CASSKGGGPRETQYF. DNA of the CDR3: TGTGCCAGCAGCAAAGGGGGAGGGCCGCGAGAGACCCAGTACTTC.

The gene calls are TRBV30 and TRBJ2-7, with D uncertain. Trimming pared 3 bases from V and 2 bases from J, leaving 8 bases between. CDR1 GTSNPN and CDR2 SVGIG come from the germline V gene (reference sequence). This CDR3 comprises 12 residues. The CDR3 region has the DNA TGTGCCTGGAGGGGCAGAACCTACGAGCAGTACTTC. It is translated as CAWRGRTYEQYF.

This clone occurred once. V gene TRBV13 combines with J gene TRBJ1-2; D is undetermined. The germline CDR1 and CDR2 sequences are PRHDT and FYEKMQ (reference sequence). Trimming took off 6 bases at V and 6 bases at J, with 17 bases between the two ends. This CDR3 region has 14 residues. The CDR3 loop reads CASSLPIEGDGYTF. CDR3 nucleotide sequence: TGTGCCAGCAGTCTCCCGATTGAGGGCGATGGCTACACCTTC.

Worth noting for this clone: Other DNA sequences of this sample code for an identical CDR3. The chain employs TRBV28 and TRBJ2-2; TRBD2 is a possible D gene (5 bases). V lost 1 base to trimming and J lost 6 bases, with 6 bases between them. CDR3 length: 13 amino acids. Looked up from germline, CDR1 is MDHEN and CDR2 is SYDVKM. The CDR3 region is CASSLSGAGELFF. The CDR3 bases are TGTGCCAGCAGTTTATCCGGGGCCGGGGAGCTGTTTTTT.